The 17 T cell receptor beta chains presented below share a single source sample, sequenced in a study of cytomegalovirus exposure and HLA in healthy donors. Use of 60 Vbeta and 13 Jbeta primers characterized the PCR. Measured with immunoSEQ multiplex PCR; TCRdb has only the in-frame clones, and not every one. Here the sample spans 100,000 to 150,000 clones, 82% being singletons. The sample consisted of PBMCs. The source is a boy under 10 years old in good health and CMV-seronegative.

The chain uses TRBV11-3 and TRBJ2-2; 8 bases are a match to TRBD2. Germline CDR1 is SGHNT and CDR2 is YENEEA. This CDR3 spans 16 amino acids. V lost 2 bases and J lost 4; bases outside the gene matches: 6. The CDR3 DNA reads as TGTGCCAGCAGCTTATGGTCGGGAGGGCGCACCGGGGAGCTGTTTTTT. As protein: CASSLWSGGRTGELFF.

The genes are TRBV4-2 and TRBJ2-3; D is perhaps TRBD2 (6 bases). This CDR3 has 15 residues. Trimming cost V 6 bases and J 3 bases, with 16 bases left between them. Germline V gene sequence: CDR1 LGHNA, CDR2 YNFKEQ. CDR3 bases: TGTGCCAGCAGTCTGTTCGGGACTTTGACAGATACGCAGTATTTT. Amino acids: CASSLFGTLTDTQYF.

The rearrangement links TRBV5-1 to TRBJ2-1, with 8 nucleotides matching TRBD2. With V trimmed by 4 bases and J by 8 bases, 8 bases remained unmatched. The CDR3 is 14 amino acids. Germline CDR1 and CDR2: SGHRS and YFSETQ. CDR3 residues: CASSPGLDVHEQFF. CDR3 DNA: TGCGCCAGCAGCCCGGGACTAGACGTCCATGAGCAGTTCTTC.

Comment on this clone: One end of the junction varies from germline; a read error may be responsible. The chain couples TRBV25-1 to TRBJ1-2; D perhaps matches TRBD1 (6 bases). CDR3 length: 13 residues. The germline V gene encodes CDR1 MGHDK and CDR2 SYGVNS. The CDR3 region is CASSDAYTGTLLF. Written as DNA, the CDR3 is TGTGCCAGCAGTGATGCTTACACCGGGACACTACTCTTC.

The V gene is TRBV7-3, the J gene TRBJ2-5; no reliable D call. Germline V gene lookup returns CDR1 SGHTA and CDR2 FQGTGA. The CDR3 extends over 13 amino acids. The V end lost 5 bases, the J end lost 2 bases, and 9 bases lay between the germline ends. DNA for the CDR3: TGTGCCAGCAGCCTAGGCCCGCAAGAGACCCAGTACTTC. As protein: CASSLGPQETQYF.

The chain combines TRBV29-1 with TRBJ1-2; unclear D gene. The CDR3 runs 13 residues. V was shortened by 4 bases and J by 2 bases, with 11 bases between the two germline ends. The germline V gene has CDR1 SQVTM and CDR2 ANQGSEA. The CDR3: CSVVGRLNYGYTF. The CDR3 DNA follows: TGCAGCGTTGTGGGCCGACTAAACTATGGCTACACCTTC.

This clone has just one count. This chain connects TRBV5-6 to TRBJ2-7; 7 nucleotides line up with TRBD2. The germline V gene encodes CDR1 SGHDT and CDR2 YYEEEE. The length of the CDR3 is 16 residues. With 4 bases clipped from V and 3 bases from J, the junction kept 13 bases outside the gene matches. CDR3 region: CASSPLPSGILYEQYV. The CDR3 nucleotides are TGTGCCAGCAGCCCCCTTCCTAGCGGCATTCTCTACGAGCAGTACGTC.

The chain combines TRBV9 with TRBJ2-4; 8 bases agree with TRBD2. The V gene end was trimmed by 4 bases and the J gene end by 0 bases; junction bases not matched to a gene: 3. CDR1 is SGDLS and CDR2 is YYNGEE in the germline V gene. CDR3 length: 15 amino acids. CDR3 coding DNA: TGTGCCAGCAGCACGGGGGGGCCAGCCAAAAACATTCAGTACTTC. Protein: CASSTGGPAKNIQYF.

The V call is TRBV30, the J call TRBJ2-7; 7 bases match TRBD2. CDR1 is GTSNPN and CDR2 is SVGIG in the germline V gene (reference sequence). The junction had 7 bases not matched to a gene; V was cut back by 2 bases and J by 6 bases. This CDR3 region has 13 residues. The CDR3 region has the DNA TGTGCCTGGAGTTCCGGACTAGAGTCCGAGCAGTACGTC. It yields the protein CAWSSGLESEQYV.

The chain uses TRBV6-1 and TRBJ2-5, with TRBD1 identical over 7 bases. The CDR3 length is 14 residues. V shed 4 bases, J shed 5 bases, and the junction held 7 bases outside the gene matches. Germline CDR1 reads MNHNS; CDR2 reads SASEGT. For the CDR3, the DNA is TGTGCCAGCAGTGTACGACTGACAGGGGAGACCCAGTACTTC. Translation gives CASSVRLTGETQYF.

The chain employs TRBV30 and TRBJ1-3; D unclear. Deletions cut 5 bases from V and 1 base from J, with 18 bases between. Germline loops: CDR1 GTSNPN, CDR2 SVGIG (reference sequence). The CDR3 extends over 16 amino acids. CDR3 sequence reads: CAWPPSRVCSGNTIYF. CDR3 nucleotides: TGTGCCTGGCCACCTTCGAGGGTTTGTTCTGGAAACACCATATATTTT.

CDR3 coding DNA: TGTGCCAGCGCGCGGGCAGAGCGGGAGACCCAGTACTTC. Translating gives CASARAERETQYF. The J gene is TRBJ2-5, the V gene TRBV27, with TRBD2 as a possible D gene (5 bases). Deletions cut 8 bases from V and 5 bases from J, with 15 bases between. The length of the CDR3 is 13 residues. The germline V gene encodes CDR1 MNHEY and CDR2 SMNVEV (reference sequence).

The rearrangement links TRBV27 to TRBJ1-2, with TRBD1 matching 7 bases. The CDR3 runs 15 residues. CDR1 MNHEY and CDR2 SMNVEV come from the germline V gene (reference sequence). The V segment lost 6 bases and the J segment 4 bases; nucleotides outside the gene matches: 11. CDR3 DNA sequence: TGTGCCAGCAGCTCTTTGGACAGGCAAATCTATGGCTACACCTTC. Its translation: CASSSLDRQIYGYTF.

Note on this clone: At the DNA level, this CDR3 is encoded by other sequences in the same sample as well. The chain is built from TRBV7-9 and TRBJ2-3; 11 bases map to TRBD2. In germline, CDR1 is SEHNR, CDR2 FQNEAQ (reference sequence). Trimming took 3 bases from V and 4 from J; bases not matched to a gene: 6. This CDR3 has 16 residues. As DNA, the CDR3 is TGTGCCAGCAGCTTGCTAGCGGGAGGCAGATCAGATACGCAGTATTTT. Translated, it gives CASSLLAGGRSDTQYF.

The chain links TRBV9 to TRBJ1-2; a weak D match, TRBD1 (5 bases). Trimming stripped 3 bases from V and 4 bases from J, with 10 bases between. From germline, CDR1 is SGDLS and CDR2 YYNGEE. This CDR3 region has 13 residues. The DNA for the CDR3 is TGTGCCAGCAGCGAGGCCGGGGGCTATGGCTACACCTTC. This gives the protein CASSEAGGYGYTF.

The rearrangement joins TRBV2 to TRBJ2-7; D is uncertain. Trimming took off 3 bases at V and 5 bases at J, with 14 bases between the two ends. There are 14 residues in the CDR3. In germline, CDR1 is SNHLY, CDR2 FYNNEI. This CDR3 is CASSEETTLDEQYF. The CDR3 coding sequence is TGTGCCAGCAGTGAGGAAACTACCCTCGACGAGCAGTACTTC.

The chain recombines TRBV11-3 with TRBJ2-3; D is possibly TRBD2 (6 bases). Trimming cost V 5 bases and J 3 bases, with 18 bases left between them. The CDR3 spans 16 residues. Germline lookup yields CDR1 SGHNT and CDR2 YENEEA. In nucleotides, the CDR3 is TGTGCCAGCAGCCCTACCTCCGGGGGTTCTACAGATACGCAGTATTTT. This codes for CASSPTSGGSTDTQYF.